These 29 T cell receptor beta chains were all obtained from the same sample, sequenced in a study of blood T cell repertoires in COVID-19. Only in-frame clones appear in the TCRdb table, and some are missing; sequencing was by immunoSEQ multiplex PCR. The sample lists under 250,000 clones, 65% to 85% occurring once. The sequencing input was peripheral blood. The receptors originated from a woman older than 75 with acute or convalescent COVID-19.

The chain carries TRBV4-2 and TRBJ1-1; 11 positions agree with TRBD1. The CDR3 totals 12 residues. Germline values: CDR1 LGHNA, CDR2 YNFKEQ. J was trimmed by 9 bases and V by 4 bases; bases with no gene match: 1. This CDR3 reads CASSPDRGQAFF. The CDR3 bases are TGTGCCAGCAGCCCGGACAGGGGGCAAGCTTTCTTT.

The table lists this clone with many counts. CDR3 nucleotides: TGTGCCAGCAGCAGTAAAGGGGCAGAAAGGTACAATGAGCAGTTCTTC. Protein: CASSSKGAERYNEQFF. The chain carries TRBV7-9 and TRBJ2-1, with TRBD1 as a possible D gene (5 bases). CDR3 size: 16 residues. The germline V gene has CDR1 SEHNR and CDR2 FQNEAQ (reference sequence). The V end lost 5 bases, the J end lost 4 bases, and 18 bases lay between the germline ends.

V is TRBV3-1 (or the pseudogene TRBV3-2) and J is TRBJ1-1; 10 positions agree with TRBD1. The CDR3 length is 16 residues. After removal of 2 bases from V and 0 bases from J, the junction contained 3 bases not matched to a gene. The germline V gene has CDR1 LGHDT and CDR2 YNNKEL (reference sequence). CDR3 residues: CASSQSGTGVNTEAFF. CDR3 nucleotide sequence: TGTGCCAGCAGCCAATCGGGGACAGGGGTGAACACTGAAGCTTTCTTT.

The chain uses TRBV3-1 (or the pseudogene TRBV3-2) and TRBJ2-1; 7 bases align to TRBD2. This CDR3 spans 15 amino acids. V gave up 2 bases and J gave up 7 bases; unmatched junction bases: 8. CDR1 and CDR2 (germline): LGHDT, YNNKEL (reference sequence). CDR3 bases: TGTGCCAGCAGCCAACGGCGGGAGTCTAAGAATGAGCAGTTCTTC. Its protein is CASSQRRESKNEQFF.

A few counts support this clone. The chain employs TRBV2 and TRBJ2-3; 11 nucleotides line up with TRBD2. Germline V gene lookup returns CDR1 SNHLY and CDR2 FYNNEI. The CDR3 has 14 residues. After removal of 8 bases from V and 1 base from J, the junction contained 2 bases not matched to a gene. The CDR3 DNA reads as TGTGCCAGCCCGACTAGCGGGGGCACAGATACGCAGTATTTT. Amino acid sequence: CASPTSGGTDTQYF.

The gene calls are TRBV2 and TRBJ2-5; TRBD2 agrees at 12 bases. The V gene's germline CDR1 is SNHLY and CDR2 FYNNEI. CDR3 size: 16 residues. V gave up 4 bases and J gave up 5 bases; unmatched junction bases: 8. CDR3 nucleotide sequence: TGTGCCAGCAGTGTGTTCCGACTAGCGGGAGCGGAGACCCAGTACTTC. Translating it yields CASSVFRLAGAETQYF.

CDR3 DNA: TGTGCCAGCAGGCGACTAGCGGGGGGGGAGACCCAGTACTTC. This gives the protein CASRRLAGGETQYF. V is TRBV6-5 and J is TRBJ2-5; 14 nucleotides match TRBD2. The CDR3 spans 14 residues. V was pared by 6 bases and J by 5 bases, with 2 bases of the junction left unmatched. Germline lookup yields CDR1 MNHEY and CDR2 SVGAGI.

The CDR3 spells CAARLEGRNQPQHF. In DNA form, the CDR3 reads TGTGCCGCGAGGTTGGAGGGCCGGAATCAGCCCCAGCATTTT. The chain uses TRBV28 and TRBJ1-5; D is unresolved. Trimming removed 11 bases from V and 4 bases from J, with 18 bases in between. CDR1 is MDHEN, CDR2 SYDVKM, per germline. The CDR3 extends over 14 amino acids.

This clone appeared a few times. This chain connects TRBV10-3 to TRBJ2-1; TRBD1 matches 10 bases. Per germline, CDR1 ENHRY and CDR2 SYGVKD. Trimming removed 3 bases from V and 9 bases from J; junction bases left unmatched: 8. CDR3 length: 15 residues. The CDR3 loop is CAISDRDRGSSEQFF. In DNA form, the CDR3 reads TGTGCCATCAGTGACCGGGACAGGGGAAGCAGTGAGCAGTTCTTC.

The rearrangement uses TRBV28 and TRBJ1-2; the match to TRBD1 covers 7 bases. The CDR3 has 14 amino acids. V dropped 2 bases and J dropped 7; count of bases not matched to a gene: 7. The germline gives CDR1 MDHEN, CDR2 SYDVKM. Here the CDR3 DNA reads TGTGCCAGCAGTTTACCCGACAGGGCTAGTGGCTACACCTTC. It specifies CASSLPDRASGYTF.

The chain uses TRBV5-1 and TRBJ2-2, with D perhaps matching TRBD2 (6 bases). The CDR3 has 17 residues. Per the germline V gene, CDR1 is SGHRS and CDR2 is YFSETQ. Trimming pared 0 bases from V and 5 bases from J, leaving 17 bases between. As DNA, the CDR3 is TGCGCCAGCAGCTTGGCCGGCCGGGCCCGGGGGACCGGGGAGCTGTTTTTT. Amino acid sequence: CASSLAGRARGTGELFF. The entire variable domain, with the rest obtained from reference TRBV5-1 and TRBJ2-2, is as follows: KAGVTQTPRYLIKTRGQQVTLSCSPISGHRSVSWYQQTPGQGLQFLFEYFSETQRNKGNFPGRFSGRQFSNSRSEMNVSTLELGDSALYLCASSLAGRARGTGELFFGEGSRLTVL.

This clone was detected a few times. The rearrangement uses TRBV7-9 and TRBJ2-3, with D possibly matching TRBD2 (6 bases). Germline V gene lookup returns CDR1 SEHNR and CDR2 FQNEAQ (reference sequence). CDR3 length equals 18 residues. Trimming pared 4 bases from V and 4 bases from J, leaving 24 bases between. The CDR3 sequence is CASSYPQQLAGRSDTQYF. DNA of the CDR3: TGTGCCAGCAGCTACCCGCAGCAACTAGCAGGTCGGTCAGATACGCAGTATTTT.

This clone was found once. The V and J genes are TRBV29-1 and TRBJ2-5, with 7 bases aligning to TRBD1. The germline V gene encodes CDR1 SQVTM and CDR2 ANQGSEA. Germline trimming cut 4 bases from V and 6 bases from J; bases unmatched to any gene: 8. This CDR3 spans 13 amino acids. The CDR3 spells CSVGSRGSKTQYF. CDR3 DNA sequence: TGCAGCGTTGGCTCCAGGGGGAGTAAGACCCAGTACTTC. The variable domain in full, with the rest retrieved from reference TRBV29-1 and TRBJ2-5, is SAVISQKPSRDICQRGTSLTIQCQVDSQVTMMFWYRQQPGQSLTLIATANQGSEATYESGFVIDKFPISRPNLTFSTLTVSNMSPEDSSIYLCSVGSRGSKTQYFGPGTRLLVL.

This rearrangement joins TRBV10-2 to TRBJ2-5, with 9 bases identical to TRBD2. CDR3 length: 16 amino acids. V lost 2 bases and J lost 5; bases outside the gene matches: 9. CDR1 is WSHSY, CDR2 SAAADI, per germline. In DNA, the CDR3 is TGCGCCAGCAGTGAGACTCGCGGGGGGGTTCACGAGACCCAGTACTTC. Translation gives CASSETRGGVHETQYF.

The rearrangement links TRBV7-2 to TRBJ2-3; 10 bases map to TRBD1. Trimming at V came to 0 bases and at J to 6 bases, leaving 6 bases not matched to a gene. CDR3 size: 16 residues. Per the germline V gene, CDR1 is SGHTA and CDR2 is FQGNSA. CDR3 loop: CASSLARQGAGDTQYF. The CDR3 nucleotides are TGTGCCAGCAGCTTAGCGCGACAGGGGGCTGGGGATACGCAGTATTTT.

The chain combines TRBV5-1 with TRBJ2-2; 10 bases match TRBD2. The ends lost 3 bases at V and 5 bases at J; junction bases unmatched: 10. Germline lookup yields CDR1 SGHRS and CDR2 YFSETQ. The CDR3 has 17 amino acids. Here the CDR3 reads CASSSPPLAGVTGELFF. The CDR3, as DNA: TGCGCCAGCAGCTCGCCACCTCTAGCGGGAGTAACCGGGGAGCTGTTTTTT.

The chain has TRBV6-1 and TRBJ1-4; 10 nucleotides agree with TRBD1. The CDR3 length is 15 residues. In germline, CDR1 is MNHNS, CDR2 SASEGT. J was trimmed by 0 bases and V by 6 bases; bases with no gene match: 1. The CDR3 DNA is TGTGCCAGCAGGGGACAGGGGTCAACTAATGAAAAACTGTTTTTT. It specifies CASRGQGSTNEKLFF.

J is TRBJ2-5 and V is TRBV14, with a tentative D call TRBD1 (6 bases). The CDR3 spans 13 residues. Germline CDR1 reads SGHDN; CDR2 reads FVKESK. V lost 4 bases to trimming and J lost 4 bases, with 10 bases between them. The CDR3 DNA sequence: TGTGCCAGCAGCCGCTGGGGGCTAGAGACCCAGTACTTC. Translated: CASSRWGLETQYF. The full variable domain, in which reference TRBV14 and TRBJ2-5 provide the parts outside the CDR3, is EAGVTQFPSHSVIEKGQTVTLRCDPISGHDNLYWYRRVMGKEIKFLLHFVKESKQDESGMPNNRFLAERTGGTYSTLKVQPAELEDSGVYFCASSRWGLETQYFGPGTRLLVL.

The chain is built from TRBV3-1 (or the pseudogene TRBV3-2) and TRBJ2-7; 15 positions match TRBD2. CDR3 length: 19 residues. Trimming cost V 6 bases and J 1 base; bases outside gene matches: 13. Germline lookup yields CDR1 LGHDT and CDR2 YNNKEL (reference sequence). The CDR3 region is CASSSTGLAGGHLSYEQYF. CDR3 sequence (DNA): TGTGCCAGCAGTTCGACGGGACTAGCGGGGGGCCACCTTTCCTACGAGCAGTACTTC.

V gene TRBV2 combines with J gene TRBJ1-2; a possible D gene is TRBD1 (6 bases). Germline CDR1 reads SNHLY; CDR2 reads FYNNEI. V shed 3 bases and J shed 6 bases, with 11 bases lying between them. This CDR3 is built from 13 residues. The CDR3 DNA reads as TGTGCCAGCAGTGATTCAGGGGTCCATGGCTACACCTTC. It specifies CASSDSGVHGYTF.

V gene TRBV11-2 combines with J gene TRBJ2-7; D is perhaps TRBD1 (8 bases). There are 13 residues in the CDR3. Germline V gene data show CDR1 as SGHAT and CDR2 as FQNNGV. V was shortened by 8 bases and J by 3 bases, with 14 bases between the two germline ends. For the CDR3, the DNA is TGTGCCAGCTCACAGGGGGGGGTCTACGAGCAGTACTTC. Amino acids: CASSQGGVYEQYF. The complete variable domain, with remaining parts taken from reference TRBV11-2 and TRBJ2-7, reads EAGVAQSPRYKIIEKRQSVAFWCNPISGHATLYWYQQILGQGPKLLIQFQNNGVVDDSQLPKDRFSAERLKGVDSTLKIQPAKLEDSAVYLCASSQGGVYEQYFGPGTRLTVT.

The chain is built from TRBV19 and TRBJ2-7; 8 bases are shared with TRBD2. V lost 5 bases to trimming and J lost 2 bases; unmatched junction nucleotides: 11. The CDR3 is made up of 16 amino acids. Germline-derived CDR1 and CDR2 are LNHDA and SQIVND (reference sequence). This chain's CDR3 is CASSGVRSGNAYEQYF. In nucleotides, the CDR3 is TGTGCCAGTAGTGGGGTGCGTAGCGGGAATGCCTACGAGCAGTACTTC.

The chain joins TRBV13 to TRBJ2-7, with a weak D call TRBD1 (6 bases). Germline-derived CDR1 and CDR2 are PRHDT and FYEKMQ (reference sequence). V was shortened by 0 bases and J by 6 bases, with 12 bases between the two germline ends. The CDR3 covers 14 residues. Written as DNA, the CDR3 is TGTGCCAGCAGCTTAGGGGCAGGGGAGAGCGAGCAGTACTTC. As protein: CASSLGAGESEQYF.

This chain connects TRBV27 to TRBJ2-5, with D tentatively TRBD2 (6 bases). Germline values: CDR1 MNHEY, CDR2 SMNVEV (reference sequence). CDR3 length equals 15 residues. Trimming shortened V by 7 bases and J by 2 bases, and 17 bases separated the two germline ends. The CDR3 coding sequence is TGTGCCAGCAACCCCGTAGGAGGGTCTCAAGAGACCCAGTACTTC. It specifies CASNPVGGSQETQYF.

This clone showed up many times. This same CDR3 is encoded by further DNA sequences in the sample. The chain combines TRBV3-1 (or the pseudogene TRBV3-2) with TRBJ1-6, with D maybe TRBD1 (6 bases). From germline, CDR1 is LGHDT and CDR2 YNNKEL (reference sequence). Between the trimmed V and J ends, which lost 8 bases and 7 bases, there was a span of 15 bases. The CDR3 is 14 residues long. CDR3 protein: CASGGGGDNSPLHF. The CDR3 DNA reads as TGTGCCAGCGGGGGCGGGGGGGACAATTCACCCCTCCACTTT.

The V call is TRBV5-5, the J call TRBJ2-7; D perhaps matches TRBD2 (6 bases). Germline V gene data show CDR1 as SGHKS and CDR2 as YYEKEE (reference sequence). The CDR3 sequence is 15 residues long. V was cut by 5 bases and J by 5 bases, with 20 bases left in between. The CDR3 DNA follows: TGTGCCAGCAGGTCTGCCCCGACTAGGTTGGACGAGCAGTACTTC. This encodes CASRSAPTRLDEQYF.

The rearrangement uses TRBV3-1 (or the pseudogene TRBV3-2) and TRBJ1-4; D may be TRBD1 (6 bases). This CDR3 contains 15 residues. The V gene's germline CDR1 is LGHDT and CDR2 YNNKEL (reference sequence). The ends were cut back, 1 base at V and 4 bases at J, with 10 bases in the middle. CDR3 coding DNA: TGTGCCAGCAGCCAAGTGAGGGGGTTTAATGAAAAACTGTTTTTT. Amino acids: CASSQVRGFNEKLFF.

In its sample, this clone was seen a few times. The V call is TRBV19, the J call TRBJ1-1, with D perhaps TRBD1 (6 bases). The CDR3 length is 14 residues. V dropped 2 bases and J dropped 4 bases, with 11 bases sitting between them. The germline V gene has CDR1 LNHDA and CDR2 SQIVND (reference sequence). The CDR3 DNA reads TGTGCCAGTAGTATAAGGAACAGGGCCACTGAAGCTTTCTTT. This translates into CASSIRNRATEAFF.

The genes are TRBV19 and TRBJ2-3; weak D call: TRBD2 (6 bases). CDR1 LNHDA and CDR2 SQIVND come from the germline V gene (reference sequence). This CDR3 has 16 amino acids. V was trimmed by 6 bases and J by 5 bases, leaving 21 bases between them. The CDR3 protein is CASRNTGDWPQDTQYF. The CDR3 coding sequence is TGTGCCAGTAGAAATACGGGAGATTGGCCCCAAGATACGCAGTATTTT.